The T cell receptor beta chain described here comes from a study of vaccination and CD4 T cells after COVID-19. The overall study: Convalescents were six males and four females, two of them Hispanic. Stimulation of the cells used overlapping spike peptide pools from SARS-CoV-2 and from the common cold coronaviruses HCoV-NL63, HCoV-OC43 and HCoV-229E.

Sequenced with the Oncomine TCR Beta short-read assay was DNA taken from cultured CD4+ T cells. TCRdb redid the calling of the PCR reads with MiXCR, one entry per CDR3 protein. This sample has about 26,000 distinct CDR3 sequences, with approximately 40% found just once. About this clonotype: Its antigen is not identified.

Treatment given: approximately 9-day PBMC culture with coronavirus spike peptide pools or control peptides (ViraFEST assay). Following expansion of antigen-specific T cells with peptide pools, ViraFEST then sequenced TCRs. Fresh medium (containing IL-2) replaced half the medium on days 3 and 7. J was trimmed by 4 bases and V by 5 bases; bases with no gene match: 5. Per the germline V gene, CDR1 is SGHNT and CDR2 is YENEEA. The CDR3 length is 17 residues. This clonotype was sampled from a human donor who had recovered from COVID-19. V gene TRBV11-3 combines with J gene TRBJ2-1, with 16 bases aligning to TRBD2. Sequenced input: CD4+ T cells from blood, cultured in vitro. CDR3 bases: TGTGCCAGCAGCCCGGGACTAGCGGGAGGGCGGTACAATGAGCAGTTCTTC. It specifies CASSPGLAGGRYNEQFF. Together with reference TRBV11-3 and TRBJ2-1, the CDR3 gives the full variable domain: EAGVVQSPRYKIIEKKQPVAFWCNPISGHNTLYWYLQNLGQGPELLIRYENEEAVDDSQLPKDRFSAERLKGVDSTLKIQPAELGDSAVYLCASSPGLAGGRYNEQFFGPGTRLTVL.